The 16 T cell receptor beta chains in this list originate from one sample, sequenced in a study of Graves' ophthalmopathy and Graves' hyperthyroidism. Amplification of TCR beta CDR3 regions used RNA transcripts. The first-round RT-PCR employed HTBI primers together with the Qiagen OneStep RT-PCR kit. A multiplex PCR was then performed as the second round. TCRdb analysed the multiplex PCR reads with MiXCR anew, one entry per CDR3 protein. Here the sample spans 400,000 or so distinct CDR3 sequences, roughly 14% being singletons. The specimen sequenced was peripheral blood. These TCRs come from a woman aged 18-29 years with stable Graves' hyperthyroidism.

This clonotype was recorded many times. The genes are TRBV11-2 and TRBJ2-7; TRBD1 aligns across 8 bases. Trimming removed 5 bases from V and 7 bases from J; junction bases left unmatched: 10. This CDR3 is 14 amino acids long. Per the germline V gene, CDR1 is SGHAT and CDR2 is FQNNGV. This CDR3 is CASSPGQGVGEQYF. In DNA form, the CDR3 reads TGTGCCAGCAGCCCCGGACAGGGAGTAGGGGAGCAGTACTTC. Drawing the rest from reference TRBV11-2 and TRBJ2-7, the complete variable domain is EAGVAQSPRYKIIEKRQSVAFWCNPISGHATLYWYQQILGQGPKLLIQFQNNGVVDDSQLPKDRFSAERLKGVDSTLKIQPAKLEDSAVYLCASSPGQGVGEQYFGPGTRLTVT.

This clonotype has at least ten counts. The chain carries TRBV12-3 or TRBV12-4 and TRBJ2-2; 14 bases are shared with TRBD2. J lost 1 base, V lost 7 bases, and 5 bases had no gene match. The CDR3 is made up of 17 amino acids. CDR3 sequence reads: CASKRTSGGLNTGELFF. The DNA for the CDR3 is TGTGCCAGCAAAAGGACTAGCGGGGGGTTGAACACCGGGGAGCTGTTTTTT.

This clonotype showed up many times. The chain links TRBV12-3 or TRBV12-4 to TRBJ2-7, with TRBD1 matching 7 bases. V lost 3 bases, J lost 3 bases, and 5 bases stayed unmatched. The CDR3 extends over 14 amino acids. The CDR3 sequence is CASSFQGVGYEQYF. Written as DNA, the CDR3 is TGTGCCAGCAGTTTTCAGGGGGTAGGCTACGAGCAGTACTTC.

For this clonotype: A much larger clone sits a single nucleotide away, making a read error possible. CDR3 sequence: CASSERGANTGELFF. CDR3 nucleotide sequence: TGTGCCAGCAGTGAAAGGGGGGCGAACACCGGGGAGCTGTTTTTT. V and J are TRBV25-1 and TRBJ2-2; D may match TRBD1 or TRBD2 (6 bases each). The V gene lost 2 bases and the J gene lost 0 bases, with 7 bases spanning the gap. The CDR3 totals 15 residues. Germline lookup yields CDR1 MGHDK and CDR2 SYGVNS.

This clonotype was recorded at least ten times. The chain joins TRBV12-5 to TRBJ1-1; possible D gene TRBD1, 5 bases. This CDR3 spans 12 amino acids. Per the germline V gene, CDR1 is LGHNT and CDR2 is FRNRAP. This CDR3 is CAGAGFLTEAFF. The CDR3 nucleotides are TGTGCCGGGGCAGGTTTTCTTACTGAAGCTTTCTTT.

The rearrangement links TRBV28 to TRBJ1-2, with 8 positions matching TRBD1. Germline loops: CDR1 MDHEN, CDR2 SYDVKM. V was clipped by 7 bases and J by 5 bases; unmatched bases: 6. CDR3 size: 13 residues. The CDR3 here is CASKPGQAYGYTF. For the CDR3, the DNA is TGTGCCAGCAAACCGGGACAGGCTTATGGCTACACCTTC.

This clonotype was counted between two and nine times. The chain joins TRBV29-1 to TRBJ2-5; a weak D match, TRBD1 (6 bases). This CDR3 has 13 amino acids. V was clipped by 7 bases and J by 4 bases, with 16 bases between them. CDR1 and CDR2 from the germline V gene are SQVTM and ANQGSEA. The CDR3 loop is CSASDSLRETQYF. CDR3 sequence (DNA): TGCAGCGCTTCGGACAGCCTCCGAGAGACCCAGTACTTC.

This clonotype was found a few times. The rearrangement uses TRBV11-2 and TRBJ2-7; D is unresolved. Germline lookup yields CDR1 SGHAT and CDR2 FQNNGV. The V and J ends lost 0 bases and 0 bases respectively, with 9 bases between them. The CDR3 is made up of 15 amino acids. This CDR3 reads CASSLEAVSSYEQYF. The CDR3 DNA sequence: TGTGCCAGCAGCTTAGAGGCGGTTAGCTCCTACGAGCAGTACTTC.

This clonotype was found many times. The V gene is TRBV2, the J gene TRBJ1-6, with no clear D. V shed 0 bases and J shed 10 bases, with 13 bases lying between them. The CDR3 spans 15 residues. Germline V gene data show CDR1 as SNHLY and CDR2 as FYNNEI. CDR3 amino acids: CASSEAGGEWSPLHF. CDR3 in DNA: TGTGCCAGCAGTGAAGCCGGCGGAGAATGGTCACCCCTCCACTTT.

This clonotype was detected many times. CDR3 sequence: CASSTHPQGTGELFF. The DNA of the CDR3 is TGTGCCAGCAGTACGCACCCACAAGGCACCGGGGAGCTGTTTTTT. The chain combines TRBV12-3 or TRBV12-4 with TRBJ2-2, with D uncertain. The CDR3 contains 15 residues. V lost 5 bases to trimming and J lost 4 bases, with 14 bases between them.

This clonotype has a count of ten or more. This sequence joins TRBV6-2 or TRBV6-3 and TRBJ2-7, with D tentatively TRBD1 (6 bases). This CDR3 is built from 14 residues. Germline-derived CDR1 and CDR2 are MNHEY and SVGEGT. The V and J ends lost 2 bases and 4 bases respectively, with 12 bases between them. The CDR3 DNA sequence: TGTGCCAGCAGTTACGGCCAGGGGTCGTACGAGCAGTACTTC. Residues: CASSYGQGSYEQYF.

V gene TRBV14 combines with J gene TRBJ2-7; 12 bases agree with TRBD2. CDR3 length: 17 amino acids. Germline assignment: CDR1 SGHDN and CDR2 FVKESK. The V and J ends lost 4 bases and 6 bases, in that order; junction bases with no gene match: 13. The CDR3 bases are TGTGCCAGCAGCCCCGGATGGGAGCTAGCGGGGGGGCTCGAGCAGTACTTC. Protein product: CASSPGWELAGGLEQYF.

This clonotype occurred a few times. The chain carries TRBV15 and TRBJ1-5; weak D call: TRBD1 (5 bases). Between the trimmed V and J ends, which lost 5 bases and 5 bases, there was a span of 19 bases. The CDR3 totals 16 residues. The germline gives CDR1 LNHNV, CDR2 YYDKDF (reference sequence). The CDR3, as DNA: TGTGCCACCAGCGTAGAGGCCCCAGGGTATTATCAGCCCCAGCATTTT. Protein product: CATSVEAPGYYQPQHF.

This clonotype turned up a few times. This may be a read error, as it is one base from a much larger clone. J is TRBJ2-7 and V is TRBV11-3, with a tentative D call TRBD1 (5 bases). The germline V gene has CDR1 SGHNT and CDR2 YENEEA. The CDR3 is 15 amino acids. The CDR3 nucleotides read TGTGCCAGCAGCATCGGCCGGACAAGCTCCTACGAGCGGTACTTC. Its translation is CASSIGRTSSYERYF.

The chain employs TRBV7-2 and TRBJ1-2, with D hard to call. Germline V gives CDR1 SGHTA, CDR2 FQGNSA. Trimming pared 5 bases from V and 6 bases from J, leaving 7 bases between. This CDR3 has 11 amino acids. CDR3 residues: CASSRIHGYTF. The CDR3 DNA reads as TGTGCCAGCAGCAGAATCCATGGCTACACCTTC.

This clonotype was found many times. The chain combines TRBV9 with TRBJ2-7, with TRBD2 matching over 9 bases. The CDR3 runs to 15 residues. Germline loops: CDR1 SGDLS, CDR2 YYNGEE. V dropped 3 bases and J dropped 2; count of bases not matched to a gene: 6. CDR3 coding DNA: TGTGCCAGCAGCGCGACTAGCGGACTTACCTACGAGCAGTACTTC. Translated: CASSATSGLTYEQYF.